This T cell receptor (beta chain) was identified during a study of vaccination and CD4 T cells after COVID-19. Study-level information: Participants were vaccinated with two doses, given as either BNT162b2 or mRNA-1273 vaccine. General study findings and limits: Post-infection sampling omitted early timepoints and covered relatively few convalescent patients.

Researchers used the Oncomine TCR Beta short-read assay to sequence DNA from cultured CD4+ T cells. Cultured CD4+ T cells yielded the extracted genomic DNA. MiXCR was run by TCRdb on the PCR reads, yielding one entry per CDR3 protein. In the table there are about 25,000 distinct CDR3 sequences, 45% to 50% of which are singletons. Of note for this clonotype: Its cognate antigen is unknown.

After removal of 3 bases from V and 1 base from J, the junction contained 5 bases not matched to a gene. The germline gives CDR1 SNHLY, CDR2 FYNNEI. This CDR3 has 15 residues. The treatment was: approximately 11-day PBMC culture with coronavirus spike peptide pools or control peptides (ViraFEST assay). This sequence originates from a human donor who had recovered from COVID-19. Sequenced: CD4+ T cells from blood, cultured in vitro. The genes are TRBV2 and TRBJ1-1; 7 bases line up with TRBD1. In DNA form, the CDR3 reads TGTGCCAGCAGTGAGGCGACAGGGAAGAACACTGAAGCTTTCTTT. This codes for CASSEATGKNTEAFF.